This TCR beta chain was obtained from a study of shared clonotypes between healthy human individuals. This clone was recorded only once. Clones were read by immunoSEQ multiplex PCR, and TCRdb kept only the in-frame ones, dropping some. In the table there are 1.6 million or so clones, about 98.5% of which are singletons. The TCR originated in a young man in good health. The sequencing input was naive CD4+ T cells sorted from blood. Subset here: CD45RA+ positively selected.

CDR3 sequence reads: CASSMRGVNTEAFF. The CDR3 DNA reads TGTGCCAGTAGTATGAGAGGGGTGAACACTGAAGCTTTCTTT. The chain employs TRBV19 and TRBJ1-1; tentative D call: TRBD1 (5 bases). Looked up from germline, CDR1 is LNHDA and CDR2 is SQIVND (reference sequence). Trimming left V 3 bases short and J 0 bases short, with 8 bases between. The CDR3 is 14 residues long.